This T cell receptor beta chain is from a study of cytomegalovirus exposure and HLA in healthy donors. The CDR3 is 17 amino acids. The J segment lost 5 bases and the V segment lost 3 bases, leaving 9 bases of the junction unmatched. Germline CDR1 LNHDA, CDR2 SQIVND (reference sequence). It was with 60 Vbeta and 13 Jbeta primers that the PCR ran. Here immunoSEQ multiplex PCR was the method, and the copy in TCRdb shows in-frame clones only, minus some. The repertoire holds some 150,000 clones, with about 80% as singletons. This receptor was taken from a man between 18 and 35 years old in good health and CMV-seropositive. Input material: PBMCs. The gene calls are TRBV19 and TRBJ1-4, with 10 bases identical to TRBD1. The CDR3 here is CASSMATGGLLNEKLFF. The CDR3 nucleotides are TGTGCCAGTAGTATGGCGACAGGGGGCCTGCTAAATGAAAAACTGTTTTTT.